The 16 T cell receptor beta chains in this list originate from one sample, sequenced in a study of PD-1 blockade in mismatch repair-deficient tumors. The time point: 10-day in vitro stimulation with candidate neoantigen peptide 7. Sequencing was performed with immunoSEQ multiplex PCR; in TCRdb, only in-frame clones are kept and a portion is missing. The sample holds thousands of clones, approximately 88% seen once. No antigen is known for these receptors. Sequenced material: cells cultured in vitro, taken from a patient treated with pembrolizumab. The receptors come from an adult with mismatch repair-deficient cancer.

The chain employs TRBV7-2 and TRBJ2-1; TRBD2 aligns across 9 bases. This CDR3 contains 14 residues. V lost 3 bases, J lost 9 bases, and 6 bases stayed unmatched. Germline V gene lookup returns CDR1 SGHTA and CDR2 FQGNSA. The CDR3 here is CASSLGLANTEQFF. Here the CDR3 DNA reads TGTGCCAGCAGCTTGGGACTAGCAAATACTGAGCAGTTCTTC.

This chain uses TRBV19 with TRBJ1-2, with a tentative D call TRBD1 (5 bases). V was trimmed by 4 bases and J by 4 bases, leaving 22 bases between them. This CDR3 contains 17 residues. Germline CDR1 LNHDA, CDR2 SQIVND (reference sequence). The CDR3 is CASSTHRDLKPFYGYTF. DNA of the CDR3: TGTGCCAGTAGTACACACCGGGACCTCAAGCCCTTCTATGGCTACACCTTC.

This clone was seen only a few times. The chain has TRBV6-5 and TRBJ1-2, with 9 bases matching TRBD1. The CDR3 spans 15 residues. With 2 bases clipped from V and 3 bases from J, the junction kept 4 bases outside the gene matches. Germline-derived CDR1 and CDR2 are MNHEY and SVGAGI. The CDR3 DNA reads TGTGCCAGCAGTTACCCGACAGGGGGTTACTATGGCTACACCTTC. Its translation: CASSYPTGGYYGYTF.

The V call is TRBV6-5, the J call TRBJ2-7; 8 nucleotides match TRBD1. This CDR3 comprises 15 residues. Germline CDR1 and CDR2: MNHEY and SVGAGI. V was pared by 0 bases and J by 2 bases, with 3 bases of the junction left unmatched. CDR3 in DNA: TGTGCCAGCAGTTACTCTGGGACAGGCCCCTACGAGCAGTACTTC. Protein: CASSYSGTGPYEQYF.

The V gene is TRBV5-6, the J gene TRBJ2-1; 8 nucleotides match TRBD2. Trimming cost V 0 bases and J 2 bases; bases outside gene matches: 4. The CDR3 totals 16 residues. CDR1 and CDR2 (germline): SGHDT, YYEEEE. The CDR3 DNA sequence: TGTGCCAGCAGCTTGGCCAAGCGGGAGCCCTACAATGAGCAGTTCTTC. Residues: CASSLAKREPYNEQFF.

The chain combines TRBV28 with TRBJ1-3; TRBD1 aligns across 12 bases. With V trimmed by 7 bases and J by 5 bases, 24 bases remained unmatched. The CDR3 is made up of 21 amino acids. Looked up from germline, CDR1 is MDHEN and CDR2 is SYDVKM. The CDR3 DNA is TGTGCCAGCAAACCCGTGGGGGTTGGGACAGGGGGCCTAAGAGCGAGAAACACCATATATTTT. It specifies CASKPVGVGTGGLRARNTIYF.

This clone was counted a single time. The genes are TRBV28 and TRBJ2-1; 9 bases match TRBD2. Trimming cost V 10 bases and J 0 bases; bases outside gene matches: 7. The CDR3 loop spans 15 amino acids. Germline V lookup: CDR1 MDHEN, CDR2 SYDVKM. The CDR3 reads CATVAGDYSYNEQFF. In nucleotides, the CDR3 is TGTGCCACCGTAGCGGGGGATTACTCCTACAATGAGCAGTTCTTC.

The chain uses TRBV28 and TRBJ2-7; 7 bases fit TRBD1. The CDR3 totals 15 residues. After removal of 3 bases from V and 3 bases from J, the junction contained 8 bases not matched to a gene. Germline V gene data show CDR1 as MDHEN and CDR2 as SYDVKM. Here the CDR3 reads CASSFPGGLNYEQYF. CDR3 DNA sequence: TGTGCCAGCAGTTTCCCAGGGGGTCTTAACTACGAGCAGTACTTC.

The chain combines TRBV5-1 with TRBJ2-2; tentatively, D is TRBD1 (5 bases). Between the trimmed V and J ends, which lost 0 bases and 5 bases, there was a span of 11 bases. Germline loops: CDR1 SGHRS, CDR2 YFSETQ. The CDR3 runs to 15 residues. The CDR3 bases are TGCGCCAGCAGCTTGGGGGCAGCAGGGACCGGGGAGCTGTTTTTT. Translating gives CASSLGAAGTGELFF.

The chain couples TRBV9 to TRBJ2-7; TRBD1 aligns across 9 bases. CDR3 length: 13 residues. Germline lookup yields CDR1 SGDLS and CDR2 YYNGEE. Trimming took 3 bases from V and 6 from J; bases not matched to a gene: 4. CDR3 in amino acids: CASSGDRAPEQYF. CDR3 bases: TGTGCCAGCAGCGGGGACAGGGCTCCCGAGCAGTACTTC.

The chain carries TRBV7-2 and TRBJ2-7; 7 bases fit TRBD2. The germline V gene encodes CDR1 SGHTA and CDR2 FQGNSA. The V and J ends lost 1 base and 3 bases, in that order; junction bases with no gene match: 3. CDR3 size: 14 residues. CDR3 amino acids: CASSLVASGYEQYF. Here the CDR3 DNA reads TGTGCCAGCAGCTTAGTTGCTAGCGGCTACGAGCAGTACTTC.

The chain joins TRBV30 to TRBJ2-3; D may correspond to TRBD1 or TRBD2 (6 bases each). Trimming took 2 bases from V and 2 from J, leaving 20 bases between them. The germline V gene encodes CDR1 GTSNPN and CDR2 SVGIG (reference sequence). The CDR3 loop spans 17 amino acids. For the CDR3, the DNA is TGTGCCTGGAGTCCACGACAGTGGAGGGGGGTCACAGATACGCAGTATTTT. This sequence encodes CAWSPRQWRGVTDTQYF.

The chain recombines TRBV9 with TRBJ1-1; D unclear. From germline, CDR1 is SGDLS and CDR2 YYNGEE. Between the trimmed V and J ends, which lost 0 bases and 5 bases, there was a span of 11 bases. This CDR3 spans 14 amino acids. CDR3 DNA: TGTGCCAGCAGCGTAGGGGGAGGGATGACTGAAGCTTTCTTT. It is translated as CASSVGGGMTEAFF. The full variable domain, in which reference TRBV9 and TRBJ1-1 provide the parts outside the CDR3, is DSGVTQTPKHLITATGQRVTLRCSPRSGDLSVYWYQQSLDQGLQFLIQYYNGEERAKGNILERFSAQQFPDLHSELNLSSLELGDSALYFCASSVGGGMTEAFFGQGTRLTVV.

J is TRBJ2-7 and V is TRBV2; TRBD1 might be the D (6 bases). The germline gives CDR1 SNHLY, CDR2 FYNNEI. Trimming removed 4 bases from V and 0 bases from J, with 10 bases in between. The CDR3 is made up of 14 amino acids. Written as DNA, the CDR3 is TGTGCCAGCAGTGTCACAGGGAACTCCTACGAGCAGTACTTC. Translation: CASSVTGNSYEQYF.

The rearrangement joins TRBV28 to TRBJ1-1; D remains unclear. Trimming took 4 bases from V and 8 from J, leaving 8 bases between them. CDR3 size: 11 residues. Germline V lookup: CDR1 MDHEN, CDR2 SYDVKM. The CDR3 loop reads CASSSVLEAFF. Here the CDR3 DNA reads TGTGCCAGCAGTTCAGTCCTAGAAGCTTTCTTT.

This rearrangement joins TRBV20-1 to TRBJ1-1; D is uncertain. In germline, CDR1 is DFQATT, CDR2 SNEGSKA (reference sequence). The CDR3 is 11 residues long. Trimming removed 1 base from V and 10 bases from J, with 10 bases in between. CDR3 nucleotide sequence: TGCAGTGCTAGAGCGCCCAGTGGAGCTTTCTTT. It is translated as CSARAPSGAFF.